This TCR beta chain was observed in a study of cytomegalovirus exposure and HLA in healthy donors. Turning to this clone: Its target is unknown.

The study, taken as a whole, reports: With high specificity and sensitivity, the classifier reportedly diagnosed cytomegalovirus status. Researchers catalogued approximately 160 TCR beta chains as cytomegalovirus-associated.

Sequencing was performed with immunoSEQ multiplex PCR; in TCRdb, only in-frame clones are kept and a portion is missing. Of more than 110,000 clones detected, over 90% appear once; the ten largest clones hold about 2%. The V and J ends lost 3 bases and 1 base respectively, with 7 bases between them. Germline loops: CDR1 KGHSH, CDR2 LQKENI. CDR3 size: 15 residues. Specimen: PBMCs. The TCR comes from a man younger than 35 in good health and CMV-seropositive. The chain couples TRBV18 to TRBJ2-6, with D unresolved. The CDR3 reads CASSPAGSGANVLTF. The DNA of the CDR3 is TGTGCCAGCTCACCCGCAGGATCTGGGGCCAACGTCCTGACTTTC.